The 12 T cell receptor beta chains listed next were all sequenced from one sample in a study of blood T cell repertoires in COVID-19. Method: immunoSEQ multiplex PCR; TCRdb's copy keeps in-frame clones and lacks some. Here the sample spans 200,000 to 250,000 clones, approximately 82% being singletons. The sample was peripheral blood. Every receptor here comes from a woman aged 80 or over with active or convalescent COVID-19.

The rearrangement joins TRBV5-1 to TRBJ2-7; 7 bases align to TRBD2. This CDR3 spans 12 amino acids. After removal of 8 bases from V and 9 bases from J, the junction contained 11 bases not matched to a gene. Germline values: CDR1 SGHRS, CDR2 YFSETQ. In nucleotides, the CDR3 is TGCGCCAGGTCCTTAAAGCGGGACGGGCAGTACTTC. Protein: CARSLKRDGQYF.

In its sample, this clone was seen once. The V gene is TRBV7-2, the J gene TRBJ1-2; 10 nucleotides line up with TRBD1. The germline CDR1 and CDR2 sequences are SGHTA and FQGNSA. The CDR3 is 15 amino acids. V gave up 2 bases and J gave up 8 bases; unmatched junction bases: 8. The CDR3 spells CASSLPGTGAEGYTF. CDR3 nucleotide sequence: TGTGCCAGCAGCTTACCCGGGACAGGGGCTGAGGGCTACACCTTC.

The chain recombines TRBV6-1 with TRBJ1-5; 7 nucleotides align to TRBD1. With V trimmed by 4 bases and J by 9 bases, 15 bases remained unmatched. This CDR3 spans 16 amino acids. Germline lookup yields CDR1 MNHNS and CDR2 SASEGT. In nucleotides, the CDR3 is TGTGCCAGCAGTGGAGCGGATGGAACAGGGGAAGGGCCCCAGCATTTT. It is translated as CASSGADGTGEGPQHF.

CDR3 residues: CASSFRTGGNQPQHF. In DNA form, the CDR3 reads TGTGCCAGCAGCTTTAGGACGGGAGGCAATCAGCCCCAGCATTTT. The chain is built from TRBV6-2 or TRBV6-3 and TRBJ1-5, with D unresolved. Per the germline V gene, CDR1 is MNHEY and CDR2 is SVGEGT. The CDR3 runs 15 residues. The V end lost 6 bases, the J end lost 2 bases, and 14 bases lay between the germline ends.

The J gene is TRBJ2-6, the V gene TRBV10-3; 9 nucleotides match TRBD1. The CDR3 length is 16 residues. CDR1 and CDR2 from the germline V gene are ENHRY and SYGVKD. After removal of 8 bases from V and 0 bases from J, the junction contained 5 bases not matched to a gene. The CDR3 loop is CAISGTGHSGANVLTF. CDR3 nucleotides: TGTGCCATCTCCGGGACAGGGCACTCTGGGGCCAACGTCCTGACTTTC.

V gene TRBV5-1 combines with J gene TRBJ2-6; TRBD2 is a possible D gene (5 bases). Germline CDR1 and CDR2: SGHRS and YFSETQ. With 1 base removed from V and 0 bases from J, the gap between germline ends came to 14 bases. The CDR3 is 18 amino acids. CDR3 DNA: TGCGCCAGCAGCTTGAGTATGGGAGAGTACTCTGGGGCCAACGTCCTGACTTTC. It is translated as CASSLSMGEYSGANVLTF.

The chain employs TRBV6-1 and TRBJ2-2, with a tentative D call TRBD1 (6 bases). The CDR3 extends over 13 amino acids. The germline V and J ends were trimmed by 2 bases and 7 bases, with 8 bases remaining between them. The germline V gene encodes CDR1 MNHNS and CDR2 SASEGT. CDR3: CASSEQGIGELFF. The CDR3 bases are TGTGCCAGCAGTGAACAGGGGATCGGGGAGCTGTTTTTT.

This clone was observed a few times. V usage is TRBV19 and J usage is TRBJ2-1, with TRBD2 matching over 7 bases. Germline CDR1 LNHDA, CDR2 SQIVND (reference sequence). With 4 bases clipped from V and 4 bases from J, the junction kept 7 bases outside the gene matches. CDR3 size: 15 residues. The CDR3 DNA reads TGTGCCAGTAGTAGCCTAGCGGAGGTATACAATGAGCAGTTCTTC. Amino acid sequence: CASSSLAEVYNEQFF.

The table lists this clone with a few counts. CDR3 sequence reads: CASRFSGDQPQHF. The CDR3 bases are TGTGCCAGTAGATTCTCAGGGGATCAGCCCCAGCATTTT. The rearrangement links TRBV19 to TRBJ1-5, with D possibly being TRBD1 (6 bases). The germline gives CDR1 LNHDA, CDR2 SQIVND (reference sequence). The CDR3 runs 13 residues. V lost 6 bases, J lost 5 bases, and 11 bases lay in between.

This clone has just a few counts. The V and J genes are TRBV30 and TRBJ2-2; tentative D call: TRBD2 (5 bases). Germline V gives CDR1 GTSNPN, CDR2 SVGIG (reference sequence). CDR3 size: 14 residues. V shed 3 bases and J shed 4 bases, with 12 bases lying between them. CDR3 in amino acids: CAWRRTPFTGELFF. The CDR3 DNA sequence: TGTGCCTGGAGGAGGACTCCTTTCACCGGGGAGCTGTTTTTT.

The chain recombines TRBV7-9 with TRBJ2-1; D call uncertain. The V end lost 1 base, the J end lost 14 bases, and 9 bases lay between the germline ends. The CDR3 is 11 amino acids. CDR1 is SEHNR, CDR2 FQNEAQ, per germline (reference sequence). CDR3 DNA sequence: TGTGCCAGCAGCTTAGGTCAGGTAGAGTTCTTC. Protein: CASSLGQVEFF.

V gene TRBV24-1 combines with J gene TRBJ1-3, with 10 bases fitting TRBD1. CDR1 KGHDR and CDR2 SFDVKD come from the germline V gene. CDR3 length: 17 residues. V lost 4 bases, J lost 0 bases, and 5 bases stayed unmatched. The CDR3 sequence is CATSDDRGRSSGNTIYF. In DNA, the CDR3 is TGTGCCACCAGTGACGACAGGGGGCGAAGCTCTGGAAACACCATATATTTT.